What follows are 29 T cell receptor beta chains derived from one specimen sequenced in a study of blood T cell repertoires in COVID-19. This table comes from immunoSEQ multiplex PCR, and its TCRdb copy is limited to in-frame clones, with some not included. Among 300,000 to 350,000 clones listed, about nine tenths were seen once. The sample consisted of peripheral blood. The receptors were gathered from a man aged 25-45 years with COVID-19, enrolled during active disease.

V and J are TRBV6-1 and TRBJ2-6, with a possible D match to TRBD1 (5 bases). In germline, CDR1 is MNHNS, CDR2 SASEGT. The V gene lost 2 bases and the J gene lost 0 bases, with 5 bases spanning the gap. The CDR3 covers 15 residues. The CDR3 sequence: CASSERGSGANVLTF. For the CDR3, the DNA is TGTGCCAGCAGTGAAAGGGGCTCTGGGGCCAACGTCCTGACTTTC.

This chain connects TRBV5-1 to TRBJ2-1, with TRBD2 as a possible D gene (6 bases). The CDR3 consists of 15 residues. Germline CDR1 reads SGHRS; CDR2 reads YFSETQ. The V end lost 4 bases, the J end lost 5 bases, and 16 bases lay between the germline ends. The CDR3 DNA is TGCGCCAGCAGCGAAATCGGAGGGCCCAACAATGAGCAGTTCTTC. Residues: CASSEIGGPNNEQFF.

This rearrangement joins TRBV11-2 to TRBJ1-4; no clear D. CDR1 and CDR2 from the germline V gene are SGHAT and FQNNGV. V shed 3 bases and J shed 4 bases, with 21 bases lying between them. The CDR3 is made up of 18 amino acids. In DNA, the CDR3 is TGTGCCAGCAGCTTCCTACGGGTCTCCGGAGCGGGTAATGAAAAACTGTTTTTT. Amino acids: CASSFLRVSGAGNEKLFF. Supplemented by reference TRBV11-2 and TRBJ1-4, the full variable domain reads EAGVAQSPRYKIIEKRQSVAFWCNPISGHATLYWYQQILGQGPKLLIQFQNNGVVDDSQLPKDRFSAERLKGVDSTLKIQPAKLEDSAVYLCASSFLRVSGAGNEKLFFGSGTQLSVL.

The chain combines TRBV5-1 with TRBJ2-5; maybe TRBD1 (8 bases). Germline loops: CDR1 SGHRS, CDR2 YFSETQ. The CDR3 length is 15 residues. Deletions cut 2 bases from V and 1 base from J, with 12 bases between. The CDR3 DNA is TGCGCCAGCAGCTTACAGGGGGGGACCCAAGAGACCCAGTACTTC. Protein: CASSLQGGTQETQYF.

The table lists this clone with a few counts. As DNA, the CDR3 is TGTGCCAGCAGCCAGCGGGGCCCCTATAATTCACCCCTCCACTTT. Its protein is CASSQRGPYNSPLHF. V is TRBV14 and J is TRBJ1-6; D possibly corresponds to TRBD1 (5 bases). Trimming left V 3 bases short and J 2 bases short, with 8 bases between. CDR1 and CDR2 (germline): SGHDN, FVKESK. This CDR3 has 15 residues.

The chain carries TRBV5-6 and TRBJ2-3; 8 nucleotides agree with TRBD2. The CDR3 consists of 15 residues. CDR1 SGHDT and CDR2 YYEEEE come from the germline V gene. Losses at the gene ends were 3 bases for V and 6 bases for J; bases not matched to a gene: 9. The CDR3 reads CASSWGGGKEDTQYF. CDR3 coding DNA: TGTGCCAGCAGCTGGGGCGGGGGGAAAGAGGATACGCAGTATTTT.

This chain uses TRBV9 with TRBJ2-2; D possibly corresponds to TRBD2 (5 bases). The CDR3 has 15 amino acids. From germline, CDR1 is SGDLS and CDR2 YYNGEE. Deletions cut 3 bases from V and 4 bases from J, with 13 bases between. The CDR3 loop is CASSGTPAGTGELFF. CDR3 nucleotide sequence: TGTGCCAGCAGCGGAACTCCGGCGGGCACCGGGGAGCTGTTTTTT. Full variable domain (rest looked up from reference TRBV9 and TRBJ2-2): DSGVTQTPKHLITATGQRVTLRCSPRSGDLSVYWYQQSLDQGLQFLIQYYNGEERAKGNILERFSAQQFPDLHSELNLSSLELGDSALYFCASSGTPAGTGELFFGEGSRLTVL.

This chain joins TRBV27 and TRBJ2-7; 10 bases agree with TRBD1. Germline V gives CDR1 MNHEY, CDR2 SMNVEV (reference sequence). With V trimmed by 8 bases and J by 2 bases, 3 bases remained unmatched. The CDR3 is 13 residues long. CDR3 loop: CASGDRGTYEQYF. CDR3 DNA sequence: TGTGCCAGCGGGGACAGGGGAACCTACGAGCAGTACTTC.

Here the CDR3 reads CASSLGTGNEQFF. In nucleotides, the CDR3 is TGTGCCAGCTCACTTGGGACAGGCAATGAGCAGTTCTTC. The rearrangement joins TRBV18 to TRBJ2-1; TRBD1 agrees at 8 bases. With 4 bases clipped from V and 6 bases from J, the junction kept 2 bases outside the gene matches. The germline V gene encodes CDR1 KGHSH and CDR2 LQKENI. The CDR3 covers 13 residues.

The CDR3 spells CASRVDMNTEAFF. Here the CDR3 DNA reads TGTGCCAGCAGGGTGGACATGAACACTGAAGCTTTCTTT. This chain uses TRBV2 with TRBJ1-1; the D gene is possibly TRBD1 (5 bases). CDR3 size: 13 residues. With 6 bases removed from V and 0 bases from J, the gap between germline ends came to 8 bases. Germline-derived CDR1 and CDR2 are SNHLY and FYNNEI.

The chain joins TRBV28 to TRBJ1-5; 7 bases are shared with TRBD1. The germline V gene has CDR1 MDHEN and CDR2 SYDVKM. The CDR3 has 14 amino acids. The trim removed 6 bases at V and 3 bases at J, leaving 5 bases unmatched. CDR3 nucleotide sequence: TGTGCCAGCAGCTCTGGGACAGTCAATCAGCCCCAGCATTTT. Protein product: CASSSGTVNQPQHF.

This clone was observed a handful of times. The CDR3 loop is CASSLGTANYGYTF. The CDR3 DNA follows: TGTGCCAGCAGCTTAGGGACAGCCAACTATGGCTACACCTTC. J is TRBJ1-2 and V is TRBV7-2; the D gene is possibly TRBD1 (6 bases). The V end lost 1 base, the J end lost 2 bases, and 8 bases lay between the germline ends. CDR1 and CDR2 from the germline V gene are SGHTA and FQGNSA. The CDR3 loop spans 14 amino acids.

The sample holds one count of this clone. This chain connects TRBV20-1 to TRBJ2-3; a weak D match, TRBD1 (5 bases). This CDR3 is built from 14 residues. Germline CDR1 and CDR2: DFQATT and SNEGSKA (reference sequence). V was shortened by 3 bases and J by 2 bases, with 12 bases between the two germline ends. CDR3 amino acids: CSASDRNPTDTQYF. The DNA for the CDR3 is TGCAGTGCTAGTGACAGAAACCCCACAGATACGCAGTATTTT.

CDR3 nucleotide sequence: TGTGCCAGCAGCTTAATGGCAGGGACTCTCACAGATACGCAGTATTTT. It specifies CASSLMAGTLTDTQYF. The J gene is TRBJ2-3, the V gene TRBV7-3; a possible D gene is TRBD2 (6 bases). The germline CDR1 and CDR2 sequences are SGHTA and FQGTGA. V was cut by 1 base and J by 2 bases, with 13 bases left in between. The CDR3 contains 16 residues.

The chain joins TRBV7-2 to TRBJ2-7; tentatively, D is TRBD1 (6 bases). This CDR3 region has 14 residues. V was trimmed by 6 bases and J by 0 bases, leaving 12 bases between them. In germline, CDR1 is SGHTA, CDR2 FQGNSA. The CDR3 DNA sequence: TGTGCCAGCAGTCTTGACAGGTACTCCTACGAGCAGTACTTC. Its protein product is CASSLDRYSYEQYF.

The rearrangement uses TRBV5-4 and TRBJ1-4; D is undetermined. The germline V gene encodes CDR1 SGHNT and CDR2 YYREEE (reference sequence). The V gene lost 3 bases and the J gene lost 5 bases, with 2 bases spanning the gap. The CDR3 runs 11 residues. CDR3 sequence: CASSSNEKLFF. CDR3 DNA: TGTGCCAGCAGCTCGAATGAAAAACTGTTTTTT.

This clone showed up just a few times. This chain uses TRBV19 with TRBJ2-1; 13 nucleotides match TRBD2. The CDR3 is 16 residues long. V gave up 5 bases and J gave up 4 bases; unmatched junction bases: 5. Germline CDR1 LNHDA, CDR2 SQIVND (reference sequence). CDR3 nucleotides: TGTGCCAGTAGTGCCCTACTAGCGGGAGGGTACAATGAGCAGTTCTTC. Encoded protein: CASSALLAGGYNEQFF.

The chain recombines TRBV6-5 with TRBJ1-3, with a weak D call TRBD1 (6 bases). Germline V CDR1 and CDR2: MNHEY, SVGAGI. Trimming shortened V by 3 bases and J by 9 bases, and 15 bases separated the two germline ends. The CDR3 runs 14 residues. The CDR3 coding sequence is TGTGCCAGCAGTTATCGGGGGGGCGGCGGCACCATATATTTT. Protein sequence: CASSYRGGGGTIYF.

The chain links TRBV24-1 to TRBJ1-2; 8 nucleotides match TRBD1. This CDR3 has 16 residues. Unmatched junction bases numbered 10, after V lost 6 bases and J lost 2 bases. Germline CDR1 is KGHDR and CDR2 is SFDVKD. CDR3: CATSSPDRAVNYGYTF. Here the CDR3 DNA reads TGTGCCACCAGTTCCCCGGACAGGGCGGTAAACTATGGCTACACCTTC.

The V call is TRBV2, the J call TRBJ1-5, with D unclear. The CDR3 is made up of 12 amino acids. Germline CDR1 SNHLY, CDR2 FYNNEI. Trimming cost V 8 bases and J 7 bases, with 12 bases left between them. The CDR3 loop is CASRWSGQPQHF. DNA of the CDR3: TGTGCCAGCCGTTGGAGTGGGCAGCCCCAGCATTTT.

This chain uses TRBV3-1 (or the pseudogene TRBV3-2) with TRBJ2-7, with 15 bases fitting TRBD2. Germline trimming cut 3 bases from V and 3 bases from J; bases unmatched to any gene: 9. The CDR3 runs to 18 residues. Germline lookup yields CDR1 LGHDT and CDR2 YNNKEL (reference sequence). This CDR3 is CASSHTGTSGRMCYEQYF. CDR3 coding DNA: TGTGCCAGCAGCCACACCGGGACTAGCGGGAGGATGTGCTACGAGCAGTACTTC.

The chain uses TRBV7-3 and TRBJ2-7; D perhaps matches TRBD1 (6 bases). Germline V gives CDR1 SGHTA, CDR2 FQGTGA. Trimming shortened V by 5 bases and J by 0 bases, and 23 bases separated the two germline ends. The CDR3 covers 18 residues. The CDR3 DNA reads as TGTGCCAGCAGCCGTAACAGGGTTGGGCCTTTTGGCTCCTACGAGCAGTACTTC. Translation: CASSRNRVGPFGSYEQYF.

The chain couples TRBV19 to TRBJ2-7; 7 bases map to TRBD1. V was pared by 9 bases and J by 2 bases, with 13 bases of the junction left unmatched. From germline, CDR1 is LNHDA and CDR2 SQIVND (reference sequence). This CDR3 has 15 amino acids. The CDR3 here is CASSPGQASTYEQYF. CDR3 DNA sequence: TGTGCCAGCTCCCCCGGACAGGCTTCAACCTACGAGCAGTACTTC.

The chain has TRBV7-9 and TRBJ1-2; TRBD1 matches at 9 bases. V dropped 6 bases and J dropped 8; count of bases not matched to a gene: 7. There are 13 residues in the CDR3. The germline CDR1 and CDR2 sequences are SEHNR and FQNEAQ (reference sequence). CDR3 in amino acids: CASRWTGANGYTF. The CDR3 DNA reads TGTGCCAGCAGGTGGACAGGGGCAAACGGCTACACCTTC. The whole variable domain, filled in from reference TRBV7-9 and TRBJ1-2, reads DTGVSQNPRHKITKRGQNVTFRCDPISEHNRLYWYRQTLGQGPEFLTYFQNEAQLEKSRLLSDRFSAERPKGSFSTLEIQRTEQGDSAMYLCASRWTGANGYTFGSGTRLTVV.

This sequence joins TRBV18 and TRBJ1-5; TRBD1 agrees at 7 bases. The CDR3 contains 17 residues. J was trimmed by 0 bases and V by 1 base; bases with no gene match: 6. Germline V gives CDR1 KGHSH, CDR2 LQKENI. The DNA for the CDR3 is TGTGCCAGCTCACCACGGGACAGAGAATATAGCAATCAGCCCCAGCATTTT. It is translated as CASSPRDREYSNQPQHF.

The chain couples TRBV28 to TRBJ2-5; D gene ambiguous. CDR3 size: 10 residues. Germline V CDR1 and CDR2: MDHEN, SYDVKM. V was shortened by 6 bases and J by 4 bases, with 3 bases between the two germline ends. Here the CDR3 reads CASRAETQYF. The CDR3 DNA is TGTGCCAGCAGAGCAGAGACCCAGTACTTC.

The chain is built from TRBV28 and TRBJ2-7; a weak D match, TRBD1 (7 bases). The CDR3 has 14 amino acids. V was cut by 4 bases and J by 3 bases, with 13 bases left in between. Germline V gene data show CDR1 as MDHEN and CDR2 as SYDVKM. Written as DNA, the CDR3 is TGTGCCAGCAGTTCCGCGGGACAGCGCTACGAGCAGTACTTC. The encoded protein is CASSSAGQRYEQYF.

The chain carries TRBV19 and TRBJ2-1, with 9 bases identical to TRBD2. This CDR3 has 15 amino acids. The ends lost 5 bases at V and 3 bases at J; junction bases unmatched: 5. Germline V gives CDR1 LNHDA, CDR2 SQIVND (reference sequence). The CDR3 spells CASSWREGGYNEQFF. The CDR3 DNA follows: TGTGCCAGTAGTTGGCGGGAGGGAGGCTACAATGAGCAGTTCTTC.

The chain recombines TRBV5-1 with TRBJ2-7; 7 nucleotides line up with TRBD1. The CDR3 has 15 amino acids. Germline V gene sequence: CDR1 SGHRS, CDR2 YFSETQ. The V gene end was trimmed by 2 bases and the J gene end by 9 bases; junction bases not matched to a gene: 14. As DNA, the CDR3 is TGCGCCAGCAGCTTAAAGACCGGGACAGAGATACCGCAGTACTTC. Its protein product is CASSLKTGTEIPQYF.